Here is one T cell receptor beta chain with its context. Patients of the Seattle cohort, enrolled during active infection, were followed longitudinally. This sample stems from a study of blood T cell repertoires in COVID-19. Study in general: Some COVID-19 samples were acute and others convalescent; all came from the United States, Italy and Spain. In each case, the material was cDNA or gDNA derived from T cells, B-cell-depleted T cells, or PBMCs.

The authors' processing: Counts of nucleated cells, estimated from reference gene primer amplification, were obtained. TCRdb keeps only in-frame clones here, not all; method: immunoSEQ multiplex PCR. V and J calls and clone size are given by that table; D and trimming were obtained from the DNA. The sample yields 180,000 or so clones, approximately 87% seen once. V gave up 5 bases and J gave up 1 base; unmatched junction bases: 7. Looked up from germline, CDR1 is SEHNR and CDR2 is FQNEAQ (reference sequence). There are 15 residues in the CDR3. The rearrangement uses TRBV7-9 and TRBJ1-1; TRBD1 aligns across 7 bases. Sequencing was performed on peripheral blood. This receptor was identified in a woman aged 60-75 years with COVID-19, enrolled during active disease. CDR3 amino acids: CASSGEDRPNTEAFF. In DNA form, the CDR3 reads TGTGCCAGCAGCGGGGAGGACAGGCCGAACACTGAAGCTTTCTTT.